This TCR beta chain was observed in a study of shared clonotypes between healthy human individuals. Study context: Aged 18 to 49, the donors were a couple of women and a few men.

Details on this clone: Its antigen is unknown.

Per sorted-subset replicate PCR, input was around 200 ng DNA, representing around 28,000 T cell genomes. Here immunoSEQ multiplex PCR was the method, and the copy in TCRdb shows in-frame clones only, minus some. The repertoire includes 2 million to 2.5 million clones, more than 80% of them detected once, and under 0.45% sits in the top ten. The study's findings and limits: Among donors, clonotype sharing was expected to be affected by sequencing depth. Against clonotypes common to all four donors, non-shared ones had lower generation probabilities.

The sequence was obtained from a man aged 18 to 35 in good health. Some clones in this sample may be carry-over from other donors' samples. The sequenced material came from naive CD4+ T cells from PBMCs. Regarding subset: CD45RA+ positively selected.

In nucleotides, the CDR3 is TGTGCCAGCACCCGGGAGGCGACCTACGAGCAGTACTTC. Encoded protein: CASTREATYEQYF. This chain connects TRBV6-5 to TRBJ2-7, with 7 positions matching TRBD2. The V gene's germline CDR1 is MNHEY and CDR2 SVGAGI. CDR3 length equals 13 residues. Unmatched junction bases numbered 5, after V lost 7 bases and J lost 2 bases.